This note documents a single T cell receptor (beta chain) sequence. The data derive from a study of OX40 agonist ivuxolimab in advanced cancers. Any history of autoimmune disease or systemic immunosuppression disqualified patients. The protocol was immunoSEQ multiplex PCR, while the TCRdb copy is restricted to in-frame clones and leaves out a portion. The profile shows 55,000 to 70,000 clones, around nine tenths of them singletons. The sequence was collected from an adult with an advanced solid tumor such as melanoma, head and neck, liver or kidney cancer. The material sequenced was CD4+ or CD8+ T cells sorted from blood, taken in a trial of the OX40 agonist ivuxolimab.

The CDR3 is CASSQGVHEQFF. CDR3 nucleotides: TGTGCCAGCAGCCAAGGCGTGCATGAGCAGTTCTTC. The chain has TRBV14 and TRBJ2-1; D is unclear. The CDR3 has 12 amino acids. V was trimmed by 1 base and J by 8 bases, leaving 6 bases between them. The V gene's germline CDR1 is SGHDN and CDR2 FVKESK.